The entry below describes one T cell receptor (beta chain). Its antigen is unknown. The data were taken from a study of vaccination and CD4 T cells after COVID-19. With the Oncomine TCR Beta short-read assay, DNA from cultured CD4+ T cells was sequenced. DNA came from CD4+ T cells after culture. Each CDR3 protein is one row after TCRdb ran MiXCR on the PCR reads. Of over 8,500 distinct CDR3 sequences listed, 28% are singletons. The treatment: approximately 10-day PBMC culture with coronavirus spike peptide pools or control peptides (ViraFEST assay). One should note that the unexposed donor's CD4+ T cells were collected before the COVID-19 pandemic (2011-2018). The authors isolated CD4+ T cells by negative selection after roughly 10 days of culture. The sequencing sample was made of CD4+ T cells from blood, cultured in vitro. This receptor was taken from a human donor in good health.

The CDR3 region is CASSQSRTDTQYF. As DNA, the CDR3 is TGCGCCAGCAGCCAAAGCCGGACAGATACGCAGTATTTT. This rearrangement joins TRBV4-3 to TRBJ2-3; the D is unclear. The CDR3 has 13 amino acids. Trimming pared 2 bases from V and 3 bases from J, leaving 6 bases between. Germline CDR1 reads LGHNA; CDR2 reads YSLEER.